The present entry profiles one TCR beta chain with its context. Antigen: not known. The data belong to a study of T cell responses to AZD1222 COVID-19 vaccine. Study at large: Analysis merged second doses at about 4 or about 12 weeks.

Study results and caveats: Two AZD1222 administrations were followed by greater Spike-specific TCR breadth and depth. Regions 160-218 and 743-854 dominated among vaccine-associated CD4 TCRs spanning spike.

TCRdb keeps only in-frame clones here, not all; method: immunoSEQ multiplex PCR. Seen here are approximately 140,000 clones, 91% observed once, and the top ten hold roughly 5.5%. Deletions cut 0 bases from V and 6 bases from J, with 14 bases between. Germline CDR1 MNHEY, CDR2 SVGAGI. The CDR3 contains 16 residues. The chain links TRBV6-5 to TRBJ2-2; D gene unclear. The TCR comes from an adult in good health. This specimen consisted of peripheral blood, obtained on day 0 of AZD1222 vaccination. The CDR3 loop reads CASSYSRDTRSGELFF. The CDR3 coding sequence is TGTGCCAGCAGTTACTCTCGAGACACCAGGTCCGGGGAGCTGTTTTTT.